These 22 T cell receptor beta chains share one sample of origin, sequenced in a study of cytotoxic CD8 clonotypes in ibrutinib-treated CLL. The assay was immunoSEQ multiplex PCR, and TCRdb's table has in-frame clones only and misses some. The table includes some 200,000 clones, 79% detected once. Sequencing used PBMCs, obtained after 12 months of ibrutinib treatment. These receptors were obtained from a human donor with chronic lymphocytic leukemia.

The chain has TRBV28 and TRBJ2-5; TRBD2 might be the D (5 bases). In germline, CDR1 is MDHEN, CDR2 SYDVKM. V gave up 4 bases and J gave up 5 bases, with 8 bases separating them. The CDR3 runs to 12 residues. The CDR3: CASSSGMETQYF. CDR3 sequence (DNA): TGTGCCAGCAGTTCCGGGATGGAGACCCAGTACTTC.

V gene TRBV9 combines with J gene TRBJ2-1, with 10 positions matching TRBD2. CDR3 length: 15 amino acids. Germline-derived CDR1 and CDR2 are SGDLS and YYNGEE. The J segment lost 7 bases and the V segment lost 7 bases, leaving 11 bases of the junction unmatched. CDR3 amino acids: CASCTSGGALNEQFF. The CDR3 nucleotides read TGTGCCAGCTGCACAAGCGGGGGGGCCCTAAATGAGCAGTTCTTC.

The gene calls are TRBV5-1 and TRBJ2-7; D is uncertain. CDR1 is SGHRS and CDR2 is YFSETQ in the germline V gene. The CDR3 sequence is 12 residues long. V was shortened by 3 bases and J by 6 bases, with 10 bases between the two germline ends. The CDR3 DNA is TGCGCCAGCAGCTCAACCTTGCGCGAGCAGTACTTC. Translation gives CASSSTLREQYF.

The rearrangement uses TRBV6-1 and TRBJ1-1; D call uncertain. CDR1 and CDR2 from the germline V gene are MNHNS and SASEGT. V was clipped by 6 bases and J by 1 base, with 15 bases between them. The CDR3 spans 15 residues. The CDR3 DNA reads TGTGCCAGCAGCCGTGGGGATGTGAGGAACACTGAAGCTTTCTTT. This sequence encodes CASSRGDVRNTEAFF.

This chain links TRBV19 with TRBJ1-5; D is unclear. The CDR3 sequence is 18 residues long. Germline assignment: CDR1 LNHDA and CDR2 SQIVND (reference sequence). The V end lost 3 bases, the J end lost 0 bases, and 18 bases lay between the germline ends. For the CDR3, the DNA is TGTGCCAGTAGTATCTGGGGATCGAGGGCTTATAGCAATCAGCCCCAGCATTTT. Translating it yields CASSIWGSRAYSNQPQHF.

The chain carries TRBV11-2 and TRBJ2-5; 10 nucleotides align to TRBD2. The J segment lost 5 bases and the V segment lost 5 bases, leaving 11 bases of the junction unmatched. Germline V gives CDR1 SGHAT, CDR2 FQNNGV. CDR3 length: 16 residues. CDR3: CASSKESGRVGETQYF. CDR3 coding DNA: TGTGCCAGCAGCAAGGAGAGCGGGAGGGTGGGGGAGACCCAGTACTTC.

The rearrangement links TRBV5-1 to TRBJ2-2; 7 bases agree with TRBD1. CDR1 is SGHRS and CDR2 is YFSETQ in the germline V gene. Trimming cost V 3 bases and J 0 bases; bases outside gene matches: 8. This CDR3 region has 17 residues. For the CDR3, the DNA is TGCGCCAGCAGCTCGCCGGGACAGAGTACGAACACCGGGGAGCTGTTTTTT. Amino acids: CASSSPGQSTNTGELFF.

This clone was counted a single time. The rearrangement joins TRBV27 to TRBJ1-1; D possibly corresponds to TRBD1 (5 bases). This CDR3 contains 15 residues. Per germline, CDR1 MNHEY and CDR2 SMNVEV (reference sequence). V was pared by 0 bases and J by 1 base, with 9 bases between. The CDR3 nucleotides read TGTGCCAGCAGTTTATCTAGGGGCCGGAACACTGAAGCTTTCTTT. It translates to CASSLSRGRNTEAFF.

This chain uses TRBV7-9 with TRBJ2-6; tentative D call: TRBD1 (5 bases). The V gene lost 6 bases and the J gene lost 2 bases, with 8 bases spanning the gap. The CDR3 is 14 residues long. In germline, CDR1 is SEHNR, CDR2 FQNEAQ (reference sequence). CDR3 sequence: CASSSTAGANVLTF. The CDR3 DNA sequence: TGTGCCAGCAGTTCGACAGCTGGGGCCAACGTCCTGACTTTC.

The chain links TRBV28 to TRBJ2-1, with 7 bases that match TRBD2. The V and J ends lost 4 bases and 9 bases, in that order; junction bases with no gene match: 15. The CDR3 has 16 residues. The V gene's germline CDR1 is MDHEN and CDR2 SYDVKM. In nucleotides, the CDR3 is TGTGCCAGCAGTTCTCCCCTTTCGGGCGCGGGAGCTGAGCAGTTCTTC. It translates to CASSSPLSGAGAEQFF.

The chain employs TRBV29-1 and TRBJ2-7, with D perhaps matching TRBD1 or TRBD2 (6 bases each). Germline V gene sequence: CDR1 SQVTM, CDR2 ANQGSEA. The CDR3 covers 14 residues. The germline V and J ends were trimmed by 4 bases and 0 bases, with 13 bases remaining between them. The CDR3 DNA is TGCAGCGTTGCTCCGGGGGCCTACTCCTACGAGCAGTACTTC. Its protein is CSVAPGAYSYEQYF.

For this clone: This same CDR3 is encoded by further DNA sequences in the sample. This chain joins TRBV5-1 and TRBJ2-5; 12 positions agree with TRBD2. The V and J ends lost 5 bases and 2 bases, in that order; junction bases with no gene match: 4. CDR1 is SGHRS, CDR2 YFSETQ, per germline. This CDR3 comprises 15 residues. The CDR3 spells CASRPLAGGQETQYF. The CDR3 coding sequence is TGCGCCAGCAGGCCACTAGCGGGGGGTCAAGAGACCCAGTACTTC. Filled out from reference TRBV5-1 and TRBJ2-5, the complete variable domain reads KAGVTQTPRYLIKTRGQQVTLSCSPISGHRSVSWYQQTPGQGLQFLFEYFSETQRNKGNFPGRFSGRQFSNSRSEMNVSTLELGDSALYLCASRPLAGGQETQYFGPGTRLLVL.

The sample holds a few counts of this clone. V and J are TRBV4-1 and TRBJ1-5, with D unclear. Per the germline V gene, CDR1 is MGHRA and CDR2 is YSYEKL. The CDR3 extends over 13 amino acids. Between the trimmed V and J ends, which lost 0 bases and 1 base, there was a span of 1 base. Here the CDR3 DNA reads TGCGCCAGCAGCCAAGACAGCAATCAGCCCCAGCATTTT. It specifies CASSQDSNQPQHF.

The rearrangement links TRBV7-8 to TRBJ1-4, with 9 nucleotides matching TRBD1. The germline V gene has CDR1 SGHVS and CDR2 FQNEAQ. The CDR3 length is 15 residues. V shed 3 bases and J 5 bases; nucleotides not matched to a gene: 4. CDR3 bases: TGTGCCAGCAGCTTTGTCGGGACAGGGAATGAAAAACTGTTTTTT. Translating gives CASSFVGTGNEKLFF.

V is TRBV6-1 and J is TRBJ2-1; TRBD1 matches 7 bases. The CDR3 length is 16 residues. V lost 0 bases and J lost 8; bases outside the gene matches: 10. Germline CDR1 is MNHNS and CDR2 is SASEGT. The CDR3: CASSEAMTGPRDEQFF. CDR3 nucleotide sequence: TGTGCCAGCAGTGAAGCCATGACAGGGCCCCGGGATGAGCAGTTCTTC.

The chain recombines TRBV19 with TRBJ1-1, with 11 bases aligning to TRBD1. J gave up 3 bases and V 3 bases, and 12 bases lay outside the gene matches. The germline CDR1 and CDR2 sequences are LNHDA and SQIVND (reference sequence). This CDR3 has 18 residues. The CDR3 loop is CASSMLRTGGAEDTEAFF. In nucleotides, the CDR3 is TGTGCCAGTAGTATGCTCAGGACAGGGGGCGCTGAGGACACTGAAGCTTTCTTT.

The chain uses TRBV2 and TRBJ2-1; TRBD2 is a possible D gene (7 bases). CDR3 length equals 15 residues. V dropped 9 bases and J dropped 10 bases, with 25 bases sitting between them. Germline CDR1 SNHLY, CDR2 FYNNEI. The CDR3 loop is CASSLLITGGGEQFF. CDR3 coding DNA: TGTGCCAGTTCCCTCTTAATTACGGGGGGCGGCGAGCAGTTCTTC.

This clone has more than one count but fewer than ten. The chain links TRBV7-2 to TRBJ1-1; D gene uncertain. This CDR3 has 15 residues. V dropped 6 bases and J dropped 0 bases, with 14 bases sitting between them. Germline V gives CDR1 SGHTA, CDR2 FQGNSA. The CDR3 loop reads CASSFSVVMNTEAFF. The CDR3, as DNA: TGTGCCAGCAGTTTTTCGGTCGTGATGAACACTGAAGCTTTCTTT.

This chain uses TRBV7-9 with TRBJ2-7; 10 nucleotides match TRBD2. CDR3 size: 14 residues. Germline V gene data show CDR1 as SEHNR and CDR2 as FQNEAQ (reference sequence). Losses at the gene ends were 5 bases for V and 5 bases for J; bases not matched to a gene: 6. DNA of the CDR3: TGTGCCAGCAGCCCTAGCGGGAGTAAGAACGAGCAGTACTTC. Protein: CASSPSGSKNEQYF.

V and J are TRBV2 and TRBJ1-1; possible D gene TRBD1, 5 bases. This CDR3 spans 14 amino acids. The ends were cut back, 5 bases at V and 1 base at J, with 11 bases in the middle. Germline V gene sequence: CDR1 SNHLY, CDR2 FYNNEI. CDR3 DNA: TGTGCCAGCAGTATACAGGAAGGGAACACTGAAGCTTTCTTT. Its protein product is CASSIQEGNTEAFF.

The chain combines TRBV14 with TRBJ2-1; 8 bases are shared with TRBD1. The CDR3 consists of 19 residues. Per germline, CDR1 SGHDN and CDR2 FVKESK. After removal of 3 bases from V and 0 bases from J, the junction contained 13 bases not matched to a gene. The CDR3: CASSHTGTGYYSSYNEQFF. The CDR3 DNA is TGTGCCAGCAGCCACACCGGGACAGGCTATTATAGCTCCTACAATGAGCAGTTCTTC.

The chain employs TRBV7-3 and TRBJ1-5; D gene unclear. With 5 bases removed from V and 8 bases from J, the gap between germline ends came to 13 bases. Germline-derived CDR1 and CDR2 are SGHTA and FQGTGA. CDR3 length: 13 amino acids. The CDR3 is CASSPSLLKPQHF. The DNA for the CDR3 is TGTGCCAGCAGCCCCAGCCTCCTTAAGCCCCAGCATTTT.